This TCR beta chain stems from a study of identical twins. TCRdb itself ran the 5' RACE reads through MiXCR, one entry per CDR3 protein. The table records hundreds of thousands of distinct CDR3 sequences, approximately 18% of them present only once. The V end lost 2 bases, the J end lost 7 bases, and 11 bases lay between the germline ends. This CDR3 is 13 amino acids long. These records were also assigned to another study, of T cells expressing NK-cell markers. That report adds: Sorted CD3+CD56+NKG2C+, CD3+CD56+NKG2C- and CD3+CD56-NKG2C+ T cells supplied TCR beta repertoires.

The chain recombines TRBV12-3 or TRBV12-4 with TRBJ1-2; D is ambiguous. The receptor comes from a woman in her late teens or twenties in good health. Material: PBMCs. The CDR3 loop reads CASSLPVVGGYTF. The CDR3 bases are TGTGCCAGCAGTTTACCCGTCGTAGGTGGCTACACCTTC.